This T cell receptor beta chain stems from a study (dated by TCRdb to the early 2020s). Survey-level sequencing on the immunoSEQ platform was used to profile the TCR beta chain repertoires. As for the authors' bioinformatics: Repertoire diversity was quantified as the inverse Simpson index, and CDR3 amino acid length spectratypes and V-J pairing frequencies were compared. Clonotypes specific to SARS-CoV-2, CMV, influenza A and EBV were annotated by matching TCR beta CDR3 sequences against VDJdb. Imported from immuneACCESS, the table was reduced by TCRdb to in-frame sequences with V and J called. These copies leave out some clones; in studies compared against another copy, an unresolved V gene accounts for under half, and the cause of the remainder is not known. V, J and clone size reflect that table, while D and trimming were determined from the DNA. Within this sample are under 65,000 clones, with 93% of them counted one time only. 9.5% to 12% of the sample belongs to the ten largest clones.

About this clone: Its antigen is unknown. The input lacks base qualities; no much larger clone sits a single base away.

Trimming at the junction amounts to 1 base on V and 7 bases on J, and the germline ends lie 4 bases apart. From cysteine to phenylalanine, the CDR3 is 11 amino acids long. Of the read, only the CDR3 DNA is kept; its 33 bases are in frame from base 1. PBMCs were separated from peripheral blood, and TCR beta sequencing was performed on genomic DNA obtained from unsorted PBMCs. General findings and caveats noted by the study authors: Further investigation, including longitudinal sampling and assessment of a control group, is stated by the authors to be required.

The chain employs TRBV12-3 or TRBV12-4 and TRBJ1-2, with the D gene not clear enough to name. This sequence was found in a man aged 40-49 years with rheumatoid arthritis. Input material: PBMCs. The nucleotide sequence reads TGTGCCAGCAGTTTAGGCGGTGGCTACACCTTC. Translated, it gives CASSLGGGYTF.